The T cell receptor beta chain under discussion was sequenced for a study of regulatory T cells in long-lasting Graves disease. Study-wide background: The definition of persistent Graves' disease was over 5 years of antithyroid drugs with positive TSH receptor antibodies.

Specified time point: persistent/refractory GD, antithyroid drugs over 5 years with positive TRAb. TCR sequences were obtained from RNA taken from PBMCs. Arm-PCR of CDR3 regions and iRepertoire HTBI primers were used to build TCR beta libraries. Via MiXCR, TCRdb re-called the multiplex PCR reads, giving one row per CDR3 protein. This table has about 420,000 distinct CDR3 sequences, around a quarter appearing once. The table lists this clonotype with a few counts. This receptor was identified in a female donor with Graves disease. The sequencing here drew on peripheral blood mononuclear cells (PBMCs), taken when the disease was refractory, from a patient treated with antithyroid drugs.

The CDR3 nucleotides read TGTGCCAGCTCCCCGGTCGGACAGGGGTCAGCAGAGACCCAGTACTTC. Its protein product is CASSPVGQGSAETQYF. The chain uses TRBV18 and TRBJ2-5; 9 nucleotides match TRBD1. The CDR3 loop spans 16 amino acids. The V gene's germline CDR1 is KGHSH and CDR2 LQKENI. V gave up 6 bases and J gave up 4 bases; unmatched junction bases: 12.